Presented here are 31 T cell receptor beta chains from one specimen sequenced in a study of neurological immune-mediated disorders. TCRdb processed the 5' RACE reads anew with MiXCR; each CDR3 protein has one entry. The sample holds around 40,000 distinct CDR3 sequences, about 13% seen once. The sample comprised PBMCs. The receptors were sampled from a female donor in good health.

This clonotype was counted at least ten times. The V and J genes are TRBV29-1 and TRBJ1-1; D may be TRBD1 (6 bases). V was shortened by 0 bases and J by 7 bases, with 6 bases between the two germline ends. CDR1 and CDR2 (germline): SQVTM, ANQGSEA. CDR3 length: 11 residues. In nucleotides, the CDR3 is TGCAGCGTTGAAGACAGGGGTGAAGCTTTCTTT. It yields the protein CSVEDRGEAFF.

The chain links TRBV20-1 to TRBJ2-7; D might be TRBD2 (6 bases). The CDR3 is 14 amino acids. Trimming shortened V by 5 bases and J by 6 bases, and 20 bases separated the two germline ends. CDR1 is DFQATT and CDR2 is SNEGSKA in the germline V gene (reference sequence). The CDR3 protein is CSAFLVDGGSEQYF. For the CDR3, the DNA is TGCAGTGCTTTTCTGGTGGACGGGGGTTCCGAGCAGTACTTC.

The chain combines TRBV11-3 with TRBJ1-5, with D unresolved. Per the germline V gene, CDR1 is SGHNT and CDR2 is YENEEA. V was cut by 4 bases and J by 5 bases, with 9 bases left in between. The CDR3 spans 13 residues. Written as DNA, the CDR3 is TGTGCCAGCAGCTACTCAATCGATCAGCCCCAGCATTTT. It specifies CASSYSIDQPQHF. Complete variable domain (other parts from reference TRBV11-3 and TRBJ1-5): EAGVVQSPRYKIIEKKQPVAFWCNPISGHNTLYWYLQNLGQGPELLIRYENEEAVDDSQLPKDRFSAERLKGVDSTLKIQPAELGDSAVYLCASSYSIDQPQHFGDGTRLSIL.

The chain combines TRBV12-3 or TRBV12-4 with TRBJ2-1, with 10 bases aligning to TRBD2. With 4 bases clipped from V and 3 bases from J, the junction kept 9 bases outside the gene matches. This CDR3 comprises 17 residues. The CDR3 sequence: CASSSWTSGGNYNEQFF. In DNA, the CDR3 is TGTGCCAGCAGTTCCTGGACTAGCGGAGGGAACTACAATGAGCAGTTCTTC.

This clonotype was seen many times. The rearrangement links TRBV12-3 or TRBV12-4 to TRBJ2-3; 9 bases agree with TRBD2. Trimming took 8 bases from V and 2 from J; bases not matched to a gene: 8. The CDR3 runs to 15 residues. The CDR3 bases are TGTGCCAGCTTAGGGCGCGGGAGGGTCACAGATACGCAGTATTTT. As protein: CASLGRGRVTDTQYF.

The sample holds many counts of this clonotype. The chain carries TRBV12-3 or TRBV12-4 and TRBJ1-1, with D possibly being TRBD1 (6 bases). This CDR3 has 15 residues. The CDR3 spells CASLFTTTGNTEAFF. CDR3 bases: TGTGCTTCACTTTTCACGACGACAGGGAACACTGAAGCTTTCTTT.

This clonotype appeared many times. The J gene is TRBJ2-5, the V gene TRBV12-3 or TRBV12-4; 7 bases match TRBD2. V shed 2 bases and J 5 bases; nucleotides not matched to a gene: 11. The CDR3 is 16 residues long. CDR3 residues: CASSLSGGGARETQYF. As DNA, the CDR3 is TGTGCCAGCAGTTTATCTGGGGGGGGAGCCCGGGAGACCCAGTACTTC.

This clonotype appeared many times. The V gene is TRBV5-1, the J gene TRBJ1-2; D remains unclear. Per germline, CDR1 SGHRS and CDR2 YFSETQ. Trimming left V 4 bases short and J 1 base short, with 11 bases between. This CDR3 contains 14 residues. The CDR3 loop reads CASSPDGDNYGYTF. Written as DNA, the CDR3 is TGCGCCAGCAGCCCGGACGGGGATAACTATGGCTACACCTTC.

This clonotype was picked up many times. This chain connects TRBV20-1 to TRBJ1-2; 7 bases match TRBD1. CDR1 DFQATT and CDR2 SNEGSKA come from the germline V gene (reference sequence). The CDR3 has 15 amino acids. The V segment lost 5 bases and the J segment 8 bases; nucleotides outside the gene matches: 17. The CDR3 DNA follows: TGCAGTGCTCTAAAGGACAGGAGAGATTTTGGCGGCTACACCTTC. Encoded protein: CSALKDRRDFGGYTF.

The table lists this clonotype with many counts. The CDR3 DNA is TGCAGCGTTGAGAGCCCGGCTAGCGGGAGCTCCTACGAGCAGTACTTC. This translates into CSVESPASGSSYEQYF. This chain joins TRBV29-1 and TRBJ2-7, with TRBD2 matching over 10 bases. The CDR3 has 16 amino acids. Trimming removed 3 bases from V and 0 bases from J; junction bases left unmatched: 8. The germline CDR1 and CDR2 sequences are SQVTM and ANQGSEA.

This clonotype was picked up many times. The gene calls are TRBV18 and TRBJ2-1; the D is unclear. The CDR3 consists of 13 residues. Per germline, CDR1 KGHSH and CDR2 LQKENI. The V end was cut by 0 bases, the J end by 7 bases, with 7 bases between. CDR3 protein: CASSPPTANEQFF. The DNA of the CDR3 is TGTGCCAGCTCACCACCGACCGCGAATGAGCAGTTCTTC.

In its sample, this clonotype was seen many times. This rearrangement joins TRBV9 to TRBJ1-5, with TRBD1 identical over 7 bases. Trimming took 3 bases from V and 4 from J; bases not matched to a gene: 7. CDR3 length equals 15 residues. The germline V gene encodes CDR1 SGDLS and CDR2 YYNGEE. The CDR3 loop reads CASSARDSPNQPQHF. DNA of the CDR3: TGTGCCAGCAGCGCGAGGGACAGCCCTAATCAGCCCCAGCATTTT.

This clonotype was recorded at least ten times. This chain links TRBV12-3 or TRBV12-4 with TRBJ1-2; perhaps TRBD1 as D (5 bases). V dropped 6 bases and J dropped 6 bases, with 14 bases sitting between them. This CDR3 comprises 13 residues. The CDR3: CASRRPGNHGYTF. CDR3 DNA: TGTGCCAGCAGGCGCCCAGGGAACCATGGCTACACCTTC.

At least ten counts were recorded for this clonotype. V is TRBV6-4 and J is TRBJ1-1, with D perhaps TRBD1 (5 bases). The CDR3 length is 13 residues. CDR1 MRHNA and CDR2 SNTAGT come from the germline V gene. V was shortened by 4 bases and J by 5 bases, with 11 bases between the two germline ends. The CDR3 DNA is TGTGCCAGCAGTGCCGCTGAGGGGACTGAAGCTTTCTTT. Translated, it gives CASSAAEGTEAFF.

In regard to this clonotype: A read error may explain this, as a much larger clone is one base away. V gene TRBV29-1 combines with J gene TRBJ2-5, with D unresolved. CDR1 and CDR2 from the germline V gene are SQVTM and ANQGSEA. The CDR3 has 12 residues. The CDR3 region has the DNA TGCAGCGTTGTCCTCATCCAAGAGACCAAGTACTTC. This translates into CSVVLIQETKYF.

This clonotype was counted at least ten times. The chain recombines TRBV5-1 with TRBJ1-3, with 7 bases fitting TRBD1. The CDR3 consists of 16 residues. Losses at the gene ends were 4 bases for V and 0 bases for J; bases not matched to a gene: 7. The V gene's germline CDR1 is SGHRS and CDR2 YFSETQ. CDR3: CASSTGPGGSGNTIYF. DNA for the CDR3: TGCGCCAGCAGCACGGGGCCAGGGGGCTCTGGAAACACCATATATTTT.

This clonotype was seen at least ten times. This rearrangement joins TRBV7-2 to TRBJ2-4, with D uncertain. The V end lost 2 bases, the J end lost 14 bases, and 13 bases lay between the germline ends. This CDR3 has 12 amino acids. CDR1 is SGHTA, CDR2 FQGNSA, per germline. The CDR3 nucleotides read TGTGCCAGCAGCTTAATTTTGGGGTATAAGTACTTC. Its protein is CASSLILGYKYF.

The chain carries TRBV7-2 and TRBJ2-7; a weak D match, TRBD1 (5 bases). The CDR3 sequence is 16 residues long. The V end lost 1 base, the J end lost 7 bases, and 20 bases lay between the germline ends. In germline, CDR1 is SGHTA, CDR2 FQGNSA. The CDR3 bases are TGTGCCAGCAGCTTAGTCAAGGAAAGGGGAAAGCCAGAGCAGTACGTC. Its protein is CASSLVKERGKPEQYV.

This clonotype has at least ten counts. This chain links TRBV15 with TRBJ1-1; D not resolved. V was clipped by 3 bases and J by 8 bases, with 13 bases between them. Germline CDR1 is LNHNV and CDR2 is YYDKDF (reference sequence). The CDR3 length is 13 residues. The CDR3 loop is CATSSGPTEEAFF. CDR3 in DNA: TGTGCCACCAGCAGTGGGCCGACGGAGGAAGCTTTCTTT.

This clonotype was counted many times. The CDR3 sequence is CASSLSSPQETQYF. The CDR3 DNA is TGCGCCAGCAGCTTGAGCTCACCACAAGAGACCCAGTACTTC. The rearrangement links TRBV5-1 to TRBJ2-5; D remains ambiguous. Trimming removed 1 base from V and 2 bases from J, with 9 bases in between. The CDR3 extends over 14 amino acids. Germline V gene lookup returns CDR1 SGHRS and CDR2 YFSETQ.

This clonotype has ten or more counts. V usage is TRBV3-1 and J usage is TRBJ2-2, with D perhaps TRBD1 (6 bases). Trimming took off 4 bases at V and 4 bases at J, with 16 bases between the two ends. The CDR3 contains 16 residues. The germline V gene encodes CDR1 LGHDT and CDR2 YNNKEL (reference sequence). The CDR3 bases are TGTGCCAGCAGCCCCCGGCTCAGGGGCTCCACCGGGGAGCTGTTTTTT. Its translation is CASSPRLRGSTGELFF.

This clonotype has ten or more counts. The J gene is TRBJ1-1, the V gene TRBV9; D possibly corresponds to TRBD1 (5 bases). The CDR3 sequence is 15 residues long. Germline CDR1 reads SGDLS; CDR2 reads YYNGEE. V gave up 0 bases and J gave up 1 base, with 10 bases separating them. The CDR3, as DNA: TGTGCCAGCAGCGTAGGGGGGTCGGGGAACACTGAAGCTTTCTTT. Translated, it gives CASSVGGSGNTEAFF.

This clonotype was seen at least ten times. The chain links TRBV20-1 to TRBJ1-1; TRBD1 agrees at 7 bases. The CDR3 length is 14 residues. Germline V lookup: CDR1 DFQATT, CDR2 SNEGSKA (reference sequence). With 1 base clipped from V and 1 base from J, the junction kept 3 bases outside the gene matches. The CDR3 spells CSARAWTGNTEAFF. The CDR3 DNA is TGCAGTGCTAGAGCCTGGACAGGGAACACTGAAGCTTTCTTT.

This clonotype occurred many times. V usage is TRBV6-1 and J usage is TRBJ1-2, with TRBD1 matching 7 bases. The CDR3 is made up of 14 amino acids. Germline loops: CDR1 MNHNS, CDR2 SASEGT. Trimming at V came to 0 bases and at J to 4 bases, leaving 2 bases not matched to a gene. The CDR3 protein is CASSEATGPYGYTF. The CDR3 coding sequence is TGTGCCAGCAGTGAAGCGACAGGGCCCTATGGCTACACCTTC.

The rearrangement links TRBV4-1 to TRBJ2-1; TRBD2 is a possible D gene (6 bases). Germline-derived CDR1 and CDR2 are MGHRA and YSYEKL. The CDR3 totals 18 residues. V was shortened by 3 bases and J by 7 bases, with 25 bases between the two germline ends. The CDR3 sequence: CASSQDLPTVAGLNEQFF. Written as DNA, the CDR3 is TGCGCCAGCAGCCAGGACCTTCCGACGGTGGCGGGGCTGAATGAGCAGTTCTTC.

Many counts were recorded for this clonotype. The genes are TRBV20-1 and TRBJ2-1; the match to TRBD2 covers 7 bases. This CDR3 spans 13 amino acids. The trim removed 6 bases at V and 1 base at J, leaving 3 bases unmatched. Germline values: CDR1 DFQATT, CDR2 SNEGSKA (reference sequence). CDR3 nucleotides: TGCAGTGCACTAGCGCCATCCTACAATGAGCAGTTCTTC. Translated: CSALAPSYNEQFF.

This clonotype turned up a few times. The J gene is TRBJ2-2, the V gene TRBV29-1; 8 bases line up with TRBD1. With 7 bases clipped from V and 4 bases from J, the junction kept 5 bases outside the gene matches. Germline V gene lookup returns CDR1 SQVTM and CDR2 ANQGSEA. The CDR3 is made up of 13 amino acids. The CDR3 DNA follows: TGCAGCGGCCGGGACAGGAGCACCGGGGAGCTGTTTTTT. The encoded protein is CSGRDRSTGELFF.

The chain couples TRBV21-1 to TRBJ1-1. TRBV21-1 is designated a pseudogene. The CDR3 is 17 amino acids. DNA of the CDR3: TGTGCCAGCAGCCCCCGCGGGGTAGCGGGAGACTACACTGAAGCTTTCTTT. This translates into CASSPRGVAGDYTEAFF.

Remarks on this clonotype: A read error is possible here, since a much larger clone lies one base away. This rearrangement joins TRBV19 to TRBJ2-3; D gene unclear. Trimming pared 6 bases from V and 2 bases from J, leaving 6 bases between. This CDR3 has 12 amino acids. Germline V lookup: CDR1 LNHDA, CDR2 SQIVND (reference sequence). The CDR3 loop reads CASRVTTDTQYF. CDR3 nucleotide sequence: TGTGCCAGTAGGGTGACCACAGATACGCAGTATTTT.

As for this clonotype: The junction and the germline gene differ at one end; a read error may be behind it. The V and J genes are TRBV12-3 or TRBV12-4 and TRBJ2-7, with D possibly matching TRBD2 (6 bases). This CDR3 has 15 amino acids. The DNA for the CDR3 is TGTGCCAGCAGATTAGGACTATCGGGGATCTACGAGCAGTACTTC. Protein product: CASRLGLSGIYEQYF.

In this sample, this clonotype turned up many times. Here the CDR3 DNA reads TGTGCCAGCAGCCCCCTTTTTGGGAATGGCAAGGATACGCAGTATTTT. Translating gives CASSPLFGNGKDTQYF. The chain is built from TRBV6-2 or TRBV6-3 and TRBJ2-3; D uncertain. Trimming took 6 bases from V and 6 from J, leaving 22 bases between them. The V gene's germline CDR1 is MNHEY and CDR2 SVGEGT. The CDR3 is 16 residues long.